This T cell receptor (beta chain) derives from a study of early T cells in non-severe SARS-CoV-2 infection. Background on the study: Sequencing targeted bulk RNA from unsorted whole blood, leaving chains unpaired.

This clonotype was counted between two and nine times. TCRdb passed the 5' RACE reads through MiXCR, listing each CDR3 protein once. The sample comprises about 64,000 distinct CDR3 sequences, around 21% of which are singletons, and 15% to 20% rests with the top ten. With 7 bases clipped from V and 5 bases from J, the junction kept 7 bases outside the gene matches. This CDR3 region has 13 residues. The germline V gene encodes CDR1 SNHLY and CDR2 FYNNEI. This receptor was taken from an adult who was a healthcare worker with PCR-confirmed SARS-CoV-2 infection or an uninfected control (not recorded which). Sequencing was performed on whole blood, taken at baseline. The chain joins TRBV2 to TRBJ2-5; the match to TRBD1 covers 7 bases. The CDR3 region is CASTRQGTETQYF. As DNA, the CDR3 is TGTGCCAGCACCCGACAGGGAACGGAGACCCAGTACTTC.